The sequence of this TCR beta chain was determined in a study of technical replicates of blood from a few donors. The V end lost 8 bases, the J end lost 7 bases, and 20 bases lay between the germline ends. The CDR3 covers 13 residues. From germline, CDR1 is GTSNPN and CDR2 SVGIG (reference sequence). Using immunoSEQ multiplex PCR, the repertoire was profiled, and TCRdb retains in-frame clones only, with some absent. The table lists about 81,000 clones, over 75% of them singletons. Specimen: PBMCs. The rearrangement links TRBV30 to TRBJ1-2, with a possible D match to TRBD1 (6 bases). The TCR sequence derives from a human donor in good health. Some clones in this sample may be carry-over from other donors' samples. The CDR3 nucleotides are TGTGCCACCTACACAGGGCTAGGTTCTGGCTACACCTTC. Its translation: CATYTGLGSGYTF.